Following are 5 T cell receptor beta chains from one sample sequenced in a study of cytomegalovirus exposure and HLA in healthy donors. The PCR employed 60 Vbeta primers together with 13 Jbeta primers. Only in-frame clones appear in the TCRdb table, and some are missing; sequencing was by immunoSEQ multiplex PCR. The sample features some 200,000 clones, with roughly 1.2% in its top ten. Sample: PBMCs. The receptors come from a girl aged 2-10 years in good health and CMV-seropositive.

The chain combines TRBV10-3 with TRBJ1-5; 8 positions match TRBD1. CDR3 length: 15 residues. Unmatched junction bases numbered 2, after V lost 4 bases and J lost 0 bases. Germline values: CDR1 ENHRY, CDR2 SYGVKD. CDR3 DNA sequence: TGTGCCATCAGTGCGGGACAGGCTAGCAATCAGCCCCAGCATTTT. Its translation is CAISAGQASNQPQHF.

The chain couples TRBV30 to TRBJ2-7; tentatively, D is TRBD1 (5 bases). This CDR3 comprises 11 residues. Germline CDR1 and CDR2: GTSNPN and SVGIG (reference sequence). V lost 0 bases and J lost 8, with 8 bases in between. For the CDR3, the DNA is TGTGCCTGGAGTGTATCAGGGAAGCAGTACTTC. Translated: CAWSVSGKQYF.

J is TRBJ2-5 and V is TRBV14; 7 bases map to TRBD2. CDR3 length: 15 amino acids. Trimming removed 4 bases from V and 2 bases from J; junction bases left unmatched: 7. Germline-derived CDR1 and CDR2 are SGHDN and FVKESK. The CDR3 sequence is CASSPRLAGQETQYF. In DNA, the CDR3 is TGTGCCAGCAGCCCGCGACTAGCCGGACAAGAGACCCAGTACTTC.

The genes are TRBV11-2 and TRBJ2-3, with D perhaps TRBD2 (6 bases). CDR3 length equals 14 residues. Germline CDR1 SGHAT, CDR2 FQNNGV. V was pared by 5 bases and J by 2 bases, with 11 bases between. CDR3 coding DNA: TGTGCCAGCAGCGTCCGGGACTCCACAGATACGCAGTATTTT. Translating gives CASSVRDSTDTQYF.

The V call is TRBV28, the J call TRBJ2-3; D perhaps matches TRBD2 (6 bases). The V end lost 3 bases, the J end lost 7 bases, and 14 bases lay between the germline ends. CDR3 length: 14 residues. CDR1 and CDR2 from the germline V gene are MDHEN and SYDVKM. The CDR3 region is CASSFAGSIYTQYF. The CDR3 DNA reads TGTGCCAGCAGTTTCGCGGGGTCGATTTATACGCAGTATTTT.